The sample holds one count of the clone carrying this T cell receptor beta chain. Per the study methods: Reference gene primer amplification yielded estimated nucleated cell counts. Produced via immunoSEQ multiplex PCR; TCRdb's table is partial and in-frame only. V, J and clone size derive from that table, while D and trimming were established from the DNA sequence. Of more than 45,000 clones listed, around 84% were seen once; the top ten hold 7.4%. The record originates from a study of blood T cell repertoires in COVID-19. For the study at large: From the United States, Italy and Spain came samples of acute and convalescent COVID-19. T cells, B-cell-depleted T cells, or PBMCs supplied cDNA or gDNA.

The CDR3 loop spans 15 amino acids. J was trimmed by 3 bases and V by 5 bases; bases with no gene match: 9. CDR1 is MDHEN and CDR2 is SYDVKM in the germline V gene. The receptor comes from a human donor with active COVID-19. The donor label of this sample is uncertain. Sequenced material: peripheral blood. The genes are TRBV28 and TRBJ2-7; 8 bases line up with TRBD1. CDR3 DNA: TGTGCCAGCAGTAAAAGACAGGGGTTTTACTACGAGCAGTACTTC. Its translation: CASSKRQGFYYEQYF.